The 25 T cell receptor beta chains in this list originate from one sample, sequenced in a study of blood T cell repertoires in COVID-19. Using immunoSEQ multiplex PCR, the repertoire was profiled, and TCRdb retains in-frame clones only, with some absent. Seen here are about 200,000 clones, roughly 80% observed once, and the top ten hold approximately 13%. What was sequenced was peripheral blood. All receptors come from a man aged 45 to 65 who had recovered from COVID-19.

This clone was observed a few times. The chain carries TRBV7-9 and TRBJ1-2; 8 nucleotides match TRBD1. Germline V gives CDR1 SEHNR, CDR2 FQNEAQ (reference sequence). The CDR3 is 16 residues long. J lost 1 base, V lost 5 bases, and 9 bases had no gene match. CDR3: CASSAWGQDLNYGYTF. The CDR3, as DNA: TGTGCCAGCAGCGCCTGGGGACAGGACCTTAACTATGGCTACACCTTC. The complete variable domain, with remaining parts taken from reference TRBV7-9 and TRBJ1-2, reads DTGVSQNPRHKITKRGQNVTFRCDPISEHNRLYWYRQTLGQGPEFLTYFQNEAQLEKSRLLSDRFSAERPKGSFSTLEIQRTEQGDSAMYLCASSAWGQDLNYGYTFGSGTRLTVV.

The V call is TRBV19, the J call TRBJ2-3; 7 bases map to TRBD2. CDR3 length: 14 residues. The V gene end was trimmed by 8 bases and the J gene end by 4 bases; junction bases not matched to a gene: 9. Germline V gives CDR1 LNHDA, CDR2 SQIVND (reference sequence). The CDR3 DNA reads TGTGCCAGTGGGGCGGGAGCGTTCCCAGATACGCAGTATTTT. Translating it yields CASGAGAFPDTQYF.

The DNA for the CDR3 is TGTGCCAGCAGAGGACAGGGGGATGAAAAACTGTTTTTT. It is translated as CASRGQGDEKLFF. The V call is TRBV6-1, the J call TRBJ1-4; 10 bases agree with TRBD1. The CDR3 contains 13 residues. Germline V CDR1 and CDR2: MNHNS, SASEGT. Losses at the gene ends were 6 bases for V and 6 bases for J; bases not matched to a gene: 1.

V and J are TRBV2 and TRBJ1-5; possibly TRBD1 for D (6 bases). Trimming took off 6 bases at V and 0 bases at J, with 12 bases between the two ends. From germline, CDR1 is SNHLY and CDR2 FYNNEI. The CDR3 covers 15 residues. CDR3 region: CASSPTGYSNQPQHF. CDR3 sequence (DNA): TGTGCCAGCAGCCCCACAGGGTATAGCAATCAGCCCCAGCATTTT.

This sequence joins TRBV6-6 and TRBJ1-2, with no clear D. This CDR3 is built from 13 residues. Between the trimmed V and J ends, which lost 6 bases and 7 bases, there was a span of 15 bases. CDR1 and CDR2 from the germline V gene are MNHNY and SVGAGI (reference sequence). CDR3 bases: TGTGCCAGCAGACAACCAACGGGATTTGGCTACACCTTC. This gives the protein CASRQPTGFGYTF.

This clone has a single count. The genes are TRBV6-5 and TRBJ2-2, with a weak D call TRBD2 (6 bases). V lost 4 bases, J lost 0 bases, and 12 bases lay in between. The germline V gene encodes CDR1 MNHEY and CDR2 SVGAGI. The CDR3 has 16 residues. The CDR3 coding sequence is TGTGCCAGCAGTTGGGGTGCGGGGACGAACACCGGGGAGCTGTTTTTT. This codes for CASSWGAGTNTGELFF.

This clone was counted between two and nine times. The chain joins TRBV30 to TRBJ2-4; D is uncertain. The CDR3 runs to 15 residues. In germline, CDR1 is GTSNPN, CDR2 SVGIG (reference sequence). V dropped 2 bases and J dropped 0 bases, with 11 bases sitting between them. As DNA, the CDR3 is TGTGCCTGGAGTCCAGCACAGTTAGCCAAAAACATTCAGTACTTC. Its protein is CAWSPAQLAKNIQYF.

The chain has TRBV24-1 and TRBJ2-7; 11 bases are shared with TRBD1. Germline values: CDR1 KGHDR, CDR2 SFDVKD. V trimming: 3 bases; J trimming: 0 bases; junction bases outside the gene matches: 3. The CDR3 runs to 16 residues. CDR3 sequence (DNA): TGTGCCACCAGTGATGGGGACAGGGGGTACTCCTACGAGCAGTACTTC. Amino acid sequence: CATSDGDRGYSYEQYF.

This chain links TRBV9 with TRBJ1-4, with 8 bases matching TRBD1. V lost 0 bases to trimming and J lost 6 bases; unmatched junction nucleotides: 13. The germline CDR1 and CDR2 sequences are SGDLS and YYNGEE. The CDR3 has 18 residues. The DNA for the CDR3 is TGTGCCAGCAGCGTAGAAGGGACAGGCGGAACCAGGGATGAAAAACTGTTTTTT. Translating gives CASSVEGTGGTRDEKLFF.

The J gene is TRBJ2-1, the V gene TRBV6-5, with 10 bases fitting TRBD1. CDR3 length: 15 amino acids. Germline trimming cut 7 bases from V and 8 bases from J; bases unmatched to any gene: 11. CDR1 is MNHEY and CDR2 is SVGAGI in the germline V gene. Here the CDR3 reads CASISRDRGSDEQFF. The CDR3 nucleotides are TGTGCCAGCATTAGCCGGGACAGGGGATCAGATGAGCAGTTCTTC.

The rearrangement uses TRBV14 and TRBJ2-5; D is unresolved. Germline V gene sequence: CDR1 SGHDN, CDR2 FVKESK. V lost 0 bases to trimming and J lost 5 bases, with 7 bases between them. This CDR3 is built from 13 residues. CDR3 loop: CASSQEYYETQYF. Here the CDR3 DNA reads TGTGCCAGCAGCCAAGAATACTACGAGACCCAGTACTTC.

The J gene is TRBJ2-2, the V gene TRBV7-3; D may be TRBD2 (7 bases). The CDR3 runs to 16 residues. Trimming stripped 1 base from V and 6 bases from J, with 15 bases between. Germline CDR1 reads SGHTA; CDR2 reads FQGTGA. The CDR3 spells CASSLMGPGGAGELFF. CDR3 nucleotides: TGTGCCAGCAGCTTAATGGGGCCGGGGGGCGCCGGGGAGCTGTTTTTT. Full variable domain (outside the CDR3, taken from reference TRBV7-3 and TRBJ2-2): GAGVSQTPSNKVTEKGKYVELRCDPISGHTALYWYRQSLGQGPEFLIYFQGTGAADDSGLPNDRFFAVRPEGSVSTLKIQRTERGDSAVYLCASSLMGPGGAGELFFGEGSRLTVL.

J is TRBJ1-1 and V is TRBV6-2 or TRBV6-3; unclear D gene. With 6 bases removed from V and 1 base from J, the gap between germline ends came to 12 bases. Germline CDR1 and CDR2: MNHEY and SVGEGT. This CDR3 has 14 amino acids. The CDR3 loop is CASSPSRGNTEAFF. The CDR3 nucleotides read TGTGCCAGCAGCCCCTCCCGGGGGAACACTGAAGCTTTCTTT.

The table lists this clone with a few counts. V and J are TRBV19 and TRBJ2-1, with 8 bases matching TRBD2. This CDR3 is built from 17 residues. Germline V gene lookup returns CDR1 LNHDA and CDR2 SQIVND (reference sequence). Germline trimming cut 0 bases from V and 0 bases from J; bases unmatched to any gene: 4. Here the CDR3 reads CASSIDALADSYNEQFF. CDR3 nucleotide sequence: TGTGCCAGTAGTATAGACGCACTAGCGGACTCCTACAATGAGCAGTTCTTC. The whole variable domain, filled in from reference TRBV19 and TRBJ2-1, reads DGGITQSPKYLFRKEGQNVTLSCEQNLNHDAMYWYRQDPGQGLRLIYYSQIVNDFQKGDIAEGYSVSREKKESFPLTVTSAQKNPTAFYLCASSIDALADSYNEQFFGPGTRLTVL.

This clone has just one count. The chain couples TRBV6-4 to TRBJ2-2; D is unclear. CDR3 length equals 13 residues. V was clipped by 4 bases and J by 6 bases, with 9 bases between them. Looked up from germline, CDR1 is MRHNA and CDR2 is SNTAGT. CDR3 residues: CASSVERSGELFF. The CDR3 nucleotides read TGTGCCAGCAGTGTCGAGAGATCCGGGGAGCTGTTTTTT.

The chain employs TRBV7-8 and TRBJ2-3; TRBD2 matches at 9 bases. CDR1 is SGHVS, CDR2 FQNEAQ, per germline. The ends lost 0 bases at V and 5 bases at J; junction bases unmatched: 9. The length of the CDR3 is 17 residues. The DNA for the CDR3 is TGTGCCAGCAGCTTAGCTGGTAGCGGGAGACTGGGAGATACGCAGTATTTT. Translating it yields CASSLAGSGRLGDTQYF.

The rearrangement links TRBV2 to TRBJ2-2; 7 nucleotides agree with TRBD2. The CDR3 contains 16 residues. V was clipped by 3 bases and J by 0 bases; unmatched bases: 4. Germline CDR1 is SNHLY and CDR2 is FYNNEI. Here the CDR3 DNA reads TGTGCCAGCAGTGACTTTCTAGCGGCGAACACCGGGGAGCTGTTTTTT. Protein sequence: CASSDFLAANTGELFF. The variable domain in full, completed from reference TRBV2 and TRBJ2-2, reads EPEVTQTPSHQVTQMGQEVILRCVPISNHLYFYWYRQILGQKVEFLVSFYNNEISEKSEIFDDQFSVERPDGSNFTLKIRSTKLEDSAMYFCASSDFLAANTGELFFGEGSRLTVL.

The CDR3: CASSPEGQGRTEAFF. The CDR3, as DNA: TGTGCCAGCAGCCCCGAGGGACAGGGGAGGACTGAAGCTTTCTTT. This sequence joins TRBV7-2 and TRBJ1-1; 10 bases fit TRBD1. Germline V gives CDR1 SGHTA, CDR2 FQGNSA. CDR3 length: 15 residues. Trimming took 5 bases from V and 5 from J; bases not matched to a gene: 8.

The V call is TRBV10-3, the J call TRBJ2-1; 12 nucleotides agree with TRBD2. The CDR3 runs to 15 residues. Germline lookup yields CDR1 ENHRY and CDR2 SYGVKD. The J segment lost 7 bases and the V segment lost 6 bases, leaving 7 bases of the junction unmatched. The CDR3 here is CAIRMTGTSGNEQFF. For the CDR3, the DNA is TGTGCCATCAGGATGACCGGGACTAGCGGGAATGAGCAGTTCTTC.

This clone has just a few counts. The chain has TRBV19 and TRBJ1-2, with no clear D. Germline V CDR1 and CDR2: LNHDA, SQIVND (reference sequence). With 1 base removed from V and 4 bases from J, the gap between germline ends came to 13 bases. CDR3 length equals 15 residues. The CDR3 DNA reads as TGTGCCAGTAGTATAGTATACGGAGCAATCTATGGCTACACCTTC. Its protein product is CASSIVYGAIYGYTF. Supplemented by reference TRBV19 and TRBJ1-2, the full variable domain reads DGGITQSPKYLFRKEGQNVTLSCEQNLNHDAMYWYRQDPGQGLRLIYYSQIVNDFQKGDIAEGYSVSREKKESFPLTVTSAQKNPTAFYLCASSIVYGAIYGYTFGSGTRLTVV.

The chain joins TRBV21-1 to TRBJ2-1; the DNA was not compared with TRBD1, the D call given in the table. TRBV21-1 constitutes a pseudogene. The CDR3 runs to 17 residues. The CDR3, as DNA: TGTGCCAGCACCGAAATAACCGGGACAAACTCCTACAATGAGCAGTTCTTC. Translating it yields CASTEITGTNSYNEQFF.

This clone was recorded a few times. The CDR3 reads CASSLLERETQYF. The DNA for the CDR3 is TGTGCCAGCTCCCTTTTAGAGCGGGAGACCCAGTACTTC. V gene TRBV18 combines with J gene TRBJ2-5; weak D call: TRBD2 (5 bases). Germline values: CDR1 KGHSH, CDR2 LQKENI. Between the trimmed V and J ends, which lost 6 bases and 5 bases, there was a span of 13 bases. CDR3 length: 13 residues.

This chain uses TRBV7-9 with TRBJ1-5, with a weak D call TRBD1 (6 bases). Germline V gene data show CDR1 as SEHNR and CDR2 as FQNEAQ (reference sequence). The CDR3 extends over 18 amino acids. Trimming removed 1 base from V and 1 base from J, with 17 bases in between. Here the CDR3 reads CASSLVISSRGSNQPQHF. The CDR3 DNA reads as TGTGCCAGCAGCTTAGTTATCAGTTCAAGGGGGAGCAATCAGCCCCAGCATTTT.

This clone was seen at least ten times. The V gene is TRBV19, the J gene TRBJ2-1; 10 bases are a match to TRBD2. Per germline, CDR1 LNHDA and CDR2 SQIVND (reference sequence). V lost 6 bases and J lost 4; bases outside the gene matches: 6. This CDR3 is 15 amino acids long. The CDR3: CASRTVAGGYNEQFF. CDR3 in DNA: TGTGCCAGTAGGACAGTAGCGGGAGGTTACAATGAGCAGTTCTTC. The entire variable domain, with the rest obtained from reference TRBV19 and TRBJ2-1, is as follows: DGGITQSPKYLFRKEGQNVTLSCEQNLNHDAMYWYRQDPGQGLRLIYYSQIVNDFQKGDIAEGYSVSREKKESFPLTVTSAQKNPTAFYLCASRTVAGGYNEQFFGPGTRLTVL.

This clone was recorded once. The chain recombines TRBV6-5 with TRBJ2-5; 8 bases are shared with TRBD2. The trim removed 7 bases at V and 4 bases at J, leaving 11 bases unmatched. Germline V gene data show CDR1 as MNHEY and CDR2 as SVGAGI. The CDR3 extends over 15 amino acids. This CDR3 reads CASMQGLVRSETQYF. CDR3 sequence (DNA): TGTGCCAGCATGCAGGGACTAGTTAGATCAGAGACCCAGTACTTC.